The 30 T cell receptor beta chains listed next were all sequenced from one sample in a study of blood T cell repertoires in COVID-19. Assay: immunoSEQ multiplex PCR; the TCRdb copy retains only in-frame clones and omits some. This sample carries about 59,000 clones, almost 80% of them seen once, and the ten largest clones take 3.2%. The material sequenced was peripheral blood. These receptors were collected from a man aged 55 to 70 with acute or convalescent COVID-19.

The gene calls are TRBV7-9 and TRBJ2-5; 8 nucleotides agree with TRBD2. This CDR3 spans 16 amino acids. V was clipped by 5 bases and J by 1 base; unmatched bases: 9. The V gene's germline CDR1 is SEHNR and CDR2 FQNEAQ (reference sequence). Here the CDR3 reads CASSPVGGGTQETQYF. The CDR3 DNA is TGTGCCAGCAGCCCCGTCGGCGGGGGGACCCAAGAGACCCAGTACTTC. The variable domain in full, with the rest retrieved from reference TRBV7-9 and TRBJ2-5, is DTGVSQNPRHKITKRGQNVTFRCDPISEHNRLYWYRQTLGQGPEFLTYFQNEAQLEKSRLLSDRFSAERPKGSFSTLEIQRTEQGDSAMYLCASSPVGGGTQETQYFGPGTRLLVL.

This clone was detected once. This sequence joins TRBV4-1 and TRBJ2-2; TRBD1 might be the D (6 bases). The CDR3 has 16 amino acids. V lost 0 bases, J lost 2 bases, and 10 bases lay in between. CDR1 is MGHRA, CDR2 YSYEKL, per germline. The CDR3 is CASSQEDRLNTGELFF. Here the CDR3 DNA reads TGCGCCAGCAGCCAAGAAGACAGGCTTAACACCGGGGAGCTGTTTTTT.

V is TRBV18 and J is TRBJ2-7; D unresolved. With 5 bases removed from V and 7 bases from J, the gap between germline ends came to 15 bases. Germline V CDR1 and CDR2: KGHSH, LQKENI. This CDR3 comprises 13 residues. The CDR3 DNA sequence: TGTGCCAGCTCAGGGTTGGAGAATAGAGAGCAGTACTTC. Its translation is CASSGLENREQYF.

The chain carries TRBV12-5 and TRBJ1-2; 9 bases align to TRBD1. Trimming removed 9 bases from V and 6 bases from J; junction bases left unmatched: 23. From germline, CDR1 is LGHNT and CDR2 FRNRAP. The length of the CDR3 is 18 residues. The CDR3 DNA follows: TGTGCTAGCAGTCGGAATTTTCAGTCCGGGACAGGGTCTAATGGCTACACCTTC. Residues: CASSRNFQSGTGSNGYTF. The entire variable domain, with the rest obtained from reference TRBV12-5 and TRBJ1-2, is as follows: DARVTQTPRHKVTEMGQEVTMRCQPILGHNTVFWYRQTMMQGLELLAYFRNRAPLDDSGMPKDRFSAEMPDATLATLKIQPSEPRDSAVYFCASSRNFQSGTGSNGYTFGSGTRLTVV.

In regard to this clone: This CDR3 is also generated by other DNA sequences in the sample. The CDR3 spells CASSPTGGQETQYF. The DNA for the CDR3 is TGCGCCAGCAGCCCGACAGGGGGCCAAGAGACCCAGTACTTC. The V and J genes are TRBV5-1 and TRBJ2-5; 9 nucleotides match TRBD1. The length of the CDR3 is 14 residues. J was trimmed by 1 base and V by 4 bases; bases with no gene match: 2. Germline V gives CDR1 SGHRS, CDR2 YFSETQ. The variable domain in full, with the rest retrieved from reference TRBV5-1 and TRBJ2-5, is KAGVTQTPRYLIKTRGQQVTLSCSPISGHRSVSWYQQTPGQGLQFLFEYFSETQRNKGNFPGRFSGRQFSNSRSEMNVSTLELGDSALYLCASSPTGGQETQYFGPGTRLLVL.

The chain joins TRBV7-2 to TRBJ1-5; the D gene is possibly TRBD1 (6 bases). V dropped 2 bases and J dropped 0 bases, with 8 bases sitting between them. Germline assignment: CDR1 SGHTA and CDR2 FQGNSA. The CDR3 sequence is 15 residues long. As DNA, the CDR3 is TGTGCCAGCAGCTTATCAGGGGCTAGCAATCAGCCCCAGCATTTT. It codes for CASSLSGASNQPQHF.

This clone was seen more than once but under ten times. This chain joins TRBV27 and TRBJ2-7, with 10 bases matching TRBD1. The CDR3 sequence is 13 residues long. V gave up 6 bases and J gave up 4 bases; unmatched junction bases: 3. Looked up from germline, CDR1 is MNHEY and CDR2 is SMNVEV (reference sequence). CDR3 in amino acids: CASSGQGGYEQYF. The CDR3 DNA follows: TGTGCCAGCAGCGGACAGGGGGGGTACGAGCAGTACTTC.

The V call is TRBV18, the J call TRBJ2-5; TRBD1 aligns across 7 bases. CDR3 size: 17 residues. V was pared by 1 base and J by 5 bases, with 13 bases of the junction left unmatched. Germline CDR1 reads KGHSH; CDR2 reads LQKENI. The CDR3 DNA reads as TGTGCCAGCTCACCACTGGCCGGGACAGAGCTTCAGGAGACCCAGTACTTC. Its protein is CASSPLAGTELQETQYF.

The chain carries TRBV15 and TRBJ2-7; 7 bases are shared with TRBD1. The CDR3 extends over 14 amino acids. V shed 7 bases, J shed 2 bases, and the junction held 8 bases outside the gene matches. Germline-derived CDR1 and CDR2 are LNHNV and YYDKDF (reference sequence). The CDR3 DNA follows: TGTGCCACCACCCCACCGACAGGGACCTACGAGCAGTACTTC. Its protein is CATTPPTGTYEQYF.

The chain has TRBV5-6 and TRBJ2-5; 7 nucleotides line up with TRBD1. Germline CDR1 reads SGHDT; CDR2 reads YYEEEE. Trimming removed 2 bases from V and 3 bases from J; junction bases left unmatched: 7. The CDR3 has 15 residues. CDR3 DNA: TGTGCCAGCAGCTTCCAGGGGGAATGGGAAGAGACCCAGTACTTC. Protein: CASSFQGEWEETQYF.

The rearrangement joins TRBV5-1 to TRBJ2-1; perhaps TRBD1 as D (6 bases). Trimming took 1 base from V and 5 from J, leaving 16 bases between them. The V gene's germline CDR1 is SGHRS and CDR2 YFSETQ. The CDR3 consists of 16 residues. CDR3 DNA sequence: TGCGCCAGCAGCTTGAACGACAGGCCCCTCAACAATGAGCAGTTCTTC. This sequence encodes CASSLNDRPLNNEQFF.

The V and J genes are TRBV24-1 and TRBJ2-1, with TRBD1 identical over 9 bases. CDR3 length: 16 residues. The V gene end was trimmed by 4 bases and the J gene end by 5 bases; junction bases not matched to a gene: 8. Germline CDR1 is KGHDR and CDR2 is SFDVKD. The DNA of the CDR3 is TGTGCCACCAGTGACCAGGGGACAGGGTCAGACAATGAGCAGTTCTTC. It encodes CATSDQGTGSDNEQFF.

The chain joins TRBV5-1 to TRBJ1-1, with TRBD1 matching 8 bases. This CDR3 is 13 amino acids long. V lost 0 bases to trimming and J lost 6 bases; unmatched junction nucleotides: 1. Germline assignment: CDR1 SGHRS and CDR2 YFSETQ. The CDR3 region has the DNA TGCGCCAGCAGCTTGGACAGGGGGGCTGAAGCTTTCTTT. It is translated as CASSLDRGAEAFF.

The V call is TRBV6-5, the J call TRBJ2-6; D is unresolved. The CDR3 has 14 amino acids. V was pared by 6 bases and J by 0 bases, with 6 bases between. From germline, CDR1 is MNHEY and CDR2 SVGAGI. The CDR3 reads CASSLFSGANVLTF. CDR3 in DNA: TGTGCCAGCAGCCTTTTCTCTGGGGCCAACGTCCTGACTTTC.

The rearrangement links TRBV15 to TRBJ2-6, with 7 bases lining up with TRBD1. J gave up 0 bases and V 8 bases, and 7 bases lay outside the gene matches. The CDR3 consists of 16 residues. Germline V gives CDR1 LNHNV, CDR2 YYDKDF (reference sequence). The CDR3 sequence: CATLMTGSSGANVLTF. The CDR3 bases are TGTGCCACCCTTATGACAGGGAGCTCTGGGGCCAACGTCCTGACTTTC.

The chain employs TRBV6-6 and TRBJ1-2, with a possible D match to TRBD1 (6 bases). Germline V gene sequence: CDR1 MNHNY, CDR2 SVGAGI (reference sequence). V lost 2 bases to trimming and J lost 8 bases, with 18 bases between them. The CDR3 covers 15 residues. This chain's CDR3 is CASSYPTEGGGGYTF. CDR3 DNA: TGTGCCAGCAGTTACCCTACAGAAGGGGGTGGAGGCTACACCTTC.

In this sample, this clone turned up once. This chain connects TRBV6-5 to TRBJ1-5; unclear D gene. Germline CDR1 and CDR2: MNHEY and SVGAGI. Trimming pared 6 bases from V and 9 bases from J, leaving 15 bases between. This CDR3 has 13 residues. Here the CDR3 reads CASSASSGRPQHF. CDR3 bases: TGTGCCAGCAGCGCGTCATCTGGGAGGCCCCAGCATTTT.

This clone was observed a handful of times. This CDR3 is CASNSGFGTEAFF. In DNA form, the CDR3 reads TGTGCCAGCAATTCCGGGTTCGGCACTGAAGCTTTCTTT. The V and J genes are TRBV13 and TRBJ1-1, with D uncertain. Germline-derived CDR1 and CDR2 are PRHDT and FYEKMQ (reference sequence). V was clipped by 7 bases and J by 4 bases, with 13 bases between them. This CDR3 region has 13 residues. The variable domain in full, completed from reference TRBV13 and TRBJ1-1, reads AAGVIQSPRHLIKEKRETATLKCYPIPRHDTVYWYQQGPGQDPQFLISFYEKMQSDKGSIPDRFSAQQFSDYHSELNMSSLELGDSALYFCASNSGFGTEAFFGQGTRLTVV.

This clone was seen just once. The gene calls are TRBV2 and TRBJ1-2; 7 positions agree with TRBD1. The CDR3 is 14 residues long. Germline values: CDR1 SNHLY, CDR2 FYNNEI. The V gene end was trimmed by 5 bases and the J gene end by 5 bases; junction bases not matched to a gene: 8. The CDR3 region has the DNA TGTGCCAGCAGTTTCTCCGGGACAGCTTATGGCTACACCTTC. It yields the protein CASSFSGTAYGYTF.

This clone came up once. The CDR3 protein is CASSLSAGGRNEQFF. The CDR3 bases are TGTGCCAGCAGCTTATCAGCGGGGGGCAGGAATGAGCAGTTCTTC. The chain is built from TRBV7-2 and TRBJ2-1; 9 bases map to TRBD2. The CDR3 runs to 15 residues. J gave up 7 bases and V 2 bases, and 6 bases lay outside the gene matches. Per germline, CDR1 SGHTA and CDR2 FQGNSA.

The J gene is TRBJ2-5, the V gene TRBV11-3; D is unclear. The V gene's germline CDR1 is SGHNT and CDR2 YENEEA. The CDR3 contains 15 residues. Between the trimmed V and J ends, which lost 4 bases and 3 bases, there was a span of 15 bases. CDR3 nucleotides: TGTGCCAGCAGCTCATCAGGAATGGCCAAAGAGACCCAGTACTTC. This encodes CASSSSGMAKETQYF.

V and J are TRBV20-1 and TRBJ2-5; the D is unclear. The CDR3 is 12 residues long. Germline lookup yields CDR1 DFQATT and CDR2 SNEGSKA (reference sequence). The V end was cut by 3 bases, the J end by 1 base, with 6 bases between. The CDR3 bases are TGCAGTGCTAGTCTCGTCCAAGAGACCCAGTACTTC. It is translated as CSASLVQETQYF.

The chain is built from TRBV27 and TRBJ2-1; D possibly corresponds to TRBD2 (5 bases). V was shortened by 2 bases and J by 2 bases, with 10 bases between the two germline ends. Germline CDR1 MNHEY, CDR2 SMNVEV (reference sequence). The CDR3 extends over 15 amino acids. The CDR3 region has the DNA TGTGCCAGCAGTTTAATAAGGGAGCCCTACAATGAGCAGTTCTTC. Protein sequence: CASSLIREPYNEQFF.

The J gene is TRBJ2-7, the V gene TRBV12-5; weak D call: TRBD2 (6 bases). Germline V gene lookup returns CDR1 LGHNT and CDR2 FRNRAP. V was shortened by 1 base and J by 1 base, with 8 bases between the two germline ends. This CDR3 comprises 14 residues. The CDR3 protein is CASGLDGTSYEQYF. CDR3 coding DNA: TGTGCTAGTGGTTTGGACGGGACTTCCTACGAGCAGTACTTC.

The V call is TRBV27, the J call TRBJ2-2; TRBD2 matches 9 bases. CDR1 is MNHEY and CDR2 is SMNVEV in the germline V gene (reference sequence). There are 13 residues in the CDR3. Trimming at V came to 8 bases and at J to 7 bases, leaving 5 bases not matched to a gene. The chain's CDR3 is CASGRGGGGELFF. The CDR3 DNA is TGTGCCAGCGGGCGGGGGGGCGGCGGGGAGCTGTTTTTT.

CDR3 amino acids: CASSAGGVAFF. As DNA, the CDR3 is TGTGCCAGCAGCGCCGGGGGGGTAGCTTTCTTT. The chain uses TRBV9 and TRBJ1-1; maybe TRBD1 (5 bases). V was shortened by 3 bases and J by 10 bases, with 10 bases between the two germline ends. This CDR3 is built from 11 residues. The germline V gene has CDR1 SGDLS and CDR2 YYNGEE.

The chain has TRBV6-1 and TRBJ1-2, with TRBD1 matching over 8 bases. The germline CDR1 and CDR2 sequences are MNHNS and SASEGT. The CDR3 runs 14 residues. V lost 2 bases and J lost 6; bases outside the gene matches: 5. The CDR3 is CASSERDRSDGYTF. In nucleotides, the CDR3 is TGTGCCAGCAGTGAAAGGGACAGGAGCGATGGCTACACCTTC.

The CDR3 coding sequence is TGTGCCTGGAGTGTTTTAAGGGGGACCGGGGAGCTGTTTTTT. This gives the protein CAWSVLRGTGELFF. This chain uses TRBV30 with TRBJ2-2; TRBD1 might be the D (6 bases). Trimming cost V 0 bases and J 5 bases, with 10 bases left between them. This CDR3 has 14 residues. CDR1 is GTSNPN and CDR2 is SVGIG in the germline V gene (reference sequence).

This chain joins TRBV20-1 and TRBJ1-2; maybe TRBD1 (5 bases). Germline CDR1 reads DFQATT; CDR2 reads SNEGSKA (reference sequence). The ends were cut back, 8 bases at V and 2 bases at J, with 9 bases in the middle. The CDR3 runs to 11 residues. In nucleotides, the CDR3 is TGCAGTCTACAGGAAAACTATGGCTACACCTTC. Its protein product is CSLQENYGYTF.

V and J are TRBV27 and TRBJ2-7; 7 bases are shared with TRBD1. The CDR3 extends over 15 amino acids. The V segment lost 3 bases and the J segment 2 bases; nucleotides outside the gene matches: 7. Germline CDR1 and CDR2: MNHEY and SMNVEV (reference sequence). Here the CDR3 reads CASSFSGTDPYEQYF. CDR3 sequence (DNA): TGTGCCAGCAGTTTTTCCGGGACAGACCCCTACGAGCAGTACTTC.